This T cell receptor (beta chain) was retrieved from a study of CD8+ T cells in alopecia areata. Study results and caveats: Possibly as an HLA-related effect, TCR sharing across patients appeared less clear than in mice. Many of the expanded lesional clones endured in scalp and blood while on tofacitinib. Scalp clonality decreased significantly with tofacitinib, and so did expanded CD8+ clones among the top 100.

It was cDNA, reverse transcribed from extracted RNA, that served as the sequencing template. Data came from immunoSEQ multiplex PCR; TCRdb stores just in-frame clones and leaves some out. The table has roughly 120,000 clones, 56% seen once; the top ten hold 3% to 3.5%. Germline CDR1 and CDR2: SGHTA and FQGNSA. This CDR3 contains 14 residues. Trimming removed 10 bases from V and 0 bases from J, with 14 bases in between. Note on this clone: Its antigen is still unknown.

Treatment indicated: oral pan-JAK inhibitor, 5-10 mg twice daily. Alopecia areata patients gave lesional scalp punch biopsies and peripheral blood samples. The sequence was collected from a human donor with alopecia areata. The chain joins TRBV7-2 to TRBJ2-3; D possibly uses TRBD1 or TRBD2 (5 bases each). The sequencing here drew on CD4+ T cells sorted from blood, taken at week 24, from a patient treated with tofacitinib. The CDR3 DNA follows: TGTGCCACCGGGGCCCGGCCAAGCACAGATACGCAGTATTTT. Amino acid sequence: CATGARPSTDTQYF.